The 14 T cell receptor beta chains presented below share a single source sample, sequenced in a study of Graves' ophthalmopathy and Graves' hyperthyroidism. Amplified material comprised TCR beta CDR3 regions derived from RNA transcripts. Amplification began with first-round RT-PCR using HTBI primers, then second-round multiplex PCR was performed. TCRdb re-derived calls from the multiplex PCR reads in MiXCR, one entry per CDR3 protein. Among under 350,000 distinct CDR3 sequences listed, roughly 17% were seen once. Material for sequencing was peripheral blood. These receptors all stem from an adult man with Graves' ophthalmopathy.

This clonotype has ten or more counts. The chain carries TRBV5-1 and TRBJ2-7; the D gene could be TRBD1 or TRBD2 (5 bases each). This CDR3 spans 14 amino acids. Germline loops: CDR1 SGHRS, CDR2 YFSETQ. V dropped 3 bases and J dropped 5 bases, with 15 bases sitting between them. CDR3 region: CASSSGTLDHEQYF. CDR3 in DNA: TGCGCCAGCAGCTCAGGGACCCTTGACCACGAGCAGTACTTC.

The chain carries TRBV6-1 and TRBJ2-7; no clear D. CDR3 size: 15 residues. Germline CDR1 is MNHNS and CDR2 is SASEGT. Trimming took 6 bases from V and 3 from J, leaving 18 bases between them. CDR3: CASSLSRSGLYEQYF. As DNA, the CDR3 is TGTGCCAGCAGCCTAAGCAGGTCAGGTCTCTACGAGCAGTACTTC.

This clonotype was counted many times. A single base separates this from a much larger clone, so it may be a read error. V gene TRBV7-9 combines with J gene TRBJ1-1; D gene ambiguous. The germline V gene encodes CDR1 SEHNR and CDR2 FQNEAQ (reference sequence). CDR3 size: 14 residues. V was shortened by 1 base and J by 1 base, with 7 bases between the two germline ends. CDR3 amino acids: CASSLGRTNTEAFF. The CDR3 DNA sequence: TGTGCCAGCAGCTTAGGTAGAACGAACACTGAAGCTTTCTTT. Drawing the rest from reference TRBV7-9 and TRBJ1-1, the complete variable domain is DTGVSQNPRHKITKRGQNVTFRCDPISEHNRLYWYRQTLGQGPEFLTYFQNEAQLEKSRLLSDRFSAERPKGSFSTLEIQRTEQGDSAMYLCASSLGRTNTEAFFGQGTRLTVV.

This clonotype was seen more than once but under ten times. The genes are TRBV2 and TRBJ1-5; D is uncertain. The CDR3 is made up of 13 amino acids. Trimming removed 8 bases from V and 6 bases from J, with 14 bases in between. CDR1 is SNHLY, CDR2 FYNNEI, per germline. The CDR3 loop is CASGLGIGQPQHF. In nucleotides, the CDR3 is TGTGCCAGCGGATTGGGGATCGGTCAGCCCCAGCATTTT.

The J gene is TRBJ1-1, the V gene TRBV27; D call uncertain. Trimming took off 7 bases at V and 2 bases at J, with 14 bases between the two ends. Germline-derived CDR1 and CDR2 are MNHEY and SMNVEV (reference sequence). The CDR3 contains 14 residues. CDR3 loop: CASKYGIVNTEAFF. CDR3 nucleotide sequence: TGTGCCAGCAAGTATGGGATTGTCAACACTGAAGCTTTCTTT.

This clonotype was seen repeatedly, ten times or more. The chain uses TRBV20-1 and TRBJ2-7; 9 bases agree with TRBD2. Germline values: CDR1 DFQATT, CDR2 SNEGSKA (reference sequence). The ends lost 4 bases at V and 3 bases at J; junction bases unmatched: 16. This CDR3 contains 17 residues. CDR3 nucleotides: TGCAGTGCTATCCCCATCGGTGCGGGAGGGAAACTCTACGAGCAGTACTTC. Its protein is CSAIPIGAGGKLYEQYF.

This clonotype has a count of ten or more. This sequence joins TRBV19 and TRBJ1-1, with D hard to call. The V gene lost 6 bases and the J gene lost 4 bases, with 21 bases spanning the gap. CDR1 LNHDA and CDR2 SQIVND come from the germline V gene (reference sequence). The CDR3 length is 16 residues. Here the CDR3 reads CASSTHLTRMSTEAFF. CDR3 bases: TGTGCCAGTAGCACCCACCTGACAAGGATGAGCACTGAAGCTTTCTTT.

This clonotype has a count of ten or more. This sequence joins TRBV6-1 and TRBJ1-5; weak D call: TRBD1 (5 bases). V shed 4 bases and J shed 2 bases, with 9 bases lying between them. This CDR3 is built from 14 residues. Per germline, CDR1 MNHNS and CDR2 SASEGT. CDR3 residues: CASSAQGGNQPQHF. CDR3 DNA sequence: TGTGCCAGCAGTGCGCAGGGTGGCAATCAGCCCCAGCATTTT.

This clonotype was observed at least ten times. This chain joins TRBV20-1 and TRBJ1-1, with D maybe TRBD1 (6 bases). This CDR3 has 14 residues. The V gene's germline CDR1 is DFQATT and CDR2 SNEGSKA (reference sequence). The ends were cut back, 1 base at V and 1 base at J, with 10 bases in the middle. The CDR3 coding sequence is TGCAGTGCTAGAGGGGGGGCGGGGAACACTGAAGCTTTCTTT. Its translation is CSARGGAGNTEAFF.

The chain is built from TRBV27 and TRBJ2-7, with D possibly matching TRBD1 (5 bases). The V gene lost 8 bases and the J gene lost 0 bases, with 14 bases spanning the gap. CDR3 size: 14 residues. Germline V gene sequence: CDR1 MNHEY, CDR2 SMNVEV (reference sequence). CDR3 sequence reads: CASGSRQPSYEQYF. The CDR3, as DNA: TGTGCCAGCGGATCCCGACAGCCCTCCTACGAGCAGTACTTC.

This clonotype was observed at least ten times. This chain connects TRBV5-1 to TRBJ1-3; D unresolved. Trimming removed 0 bases from V and 3 bases from J, with 4 bases in between. This CDR3 spans 13 amino acids. CDR1 SGHRS and CDR2 YFSETQ come from the germline V gene. The CDR3 nucleotides are TGCGCCAGCAGCTTGGCCAATGGAAACACCATATATTTT. Translated: CASSLANGNTIYF.

As regards this clonotype: This may arise from a read error, as a much more abundant clone is one base away. The chain combines TRBV29-1 with TRBJ2-2, with D possibly matching TRBD2 (6 bases). Trimming cost V 0 bases and J 4 bases, with 12 bases left between them. CDR1 and CDR2 from the germline V gene are SQVTM and ANQGSEA. The CDR3 contains 15 residues. CDR3 residues: CSVEDLGGITGELFF. Written as DNA, the CDR3 is TGCAGCGTTGAAGATCTCGGGGGAATCACCGGGGAGCTGTTTTTT.

This clonotype was seen only once. The CDR3 carries no conserved terminal phenylalanine or tryptophan, so it likely arises from a read error. The V and J genes are TRBV12-3 or TRBV12-4 and TRBJ2-3; D is perhaps TRBD2 (6 bases). Deletions cut 7 bases from V and 5 bases from J, with 22 bases between. The CDR3 totals 16 residues. The CDR3: CASTITGLEGGDTQYY. In DNA, the CDR3 is TGTGCCAGCACCATTACGGGGCTAGAGGGAGGAGATACGCAGTATTAT.

The sample holds one count of this clonotype. The gene calls are TRBV20-1 and TRBJ2-5, with 7 bases aligning to TRBD2. The CDR3 spans 14 residues. Germline CDR1 and CDR2: DFQATT and SNEGSKA (reference sequence). V trimming: 6 bases; J trimming: 2 bases; junction bases outside the gene matches: 9. The CDR3 reads CSASSRGGQETQYF. The CDR3 DNA reads TGCAGTGCCAGCAGCCGCGGGGGTCAAGAGACCCAGTACTTC.